Shown below are 15 T cell receptor beta chains from a single sample sequenced in a study of OX40 agonist ivuxolimab in advanced cancers. Clones were read by immunoSEQ multiplex PCR, and TCRdb kept only the in-frame ones, dropping some. The table includes tens of thousands of clones, 91% detected once. Sample: CD4+ or CD8+ T cells sorted from blood, taken in a trial of the OX40 agonist ivuxolimab. All receptors derive from an adult with an advanced solid tumor such as melanoma, head and neck, liver or kidney cancer.

This rearrangement joins TRBV7-9 to TRBJ2-2; no firm D call. V lost 6 bases to trimming and J lost 0 bases, with 5 bases between them. CDR1 and CDR2 from the germline V gene are SEHNR and FQNEAQ (reference sequence). CDR3 length: 13 residues. The CDR3 DNA sequence: TGTGCCAGCAGTTTGTCGAACACCGGGGAGCTGTTTTTT. It specifies CASSLSNTGELFF.

This clone was seen a single time. V usage is TRBV6-6 and J usage is TRBJ1-5, with unresolved D. The CDR3 covers 16 residues. Germline assignment: CDR1 MNHNY and CDR2 SVGAGI (reference sequence). Trimming removed 0 bases from V and 3 bases from J, with 12 bases in between. The CDR3 spells CASSYSLKDPNQPQHF. CDR3 coding DNA: TGTGCCAGCAGTTACTCCCTTAAGGACCCCAATCAGCCCCAGCATTTT.

V usage is TRBV13 and J usage is TRBJ2-2; 13 positions match TRBD2. After removal of 3 bases from V and 0 bases from J, the junction contained 4 bases not matched to a gene. Germline V lookup: CDR1 PRHDT, CDR2 FYEKMQ (reference sequence). This CDR3 is built from 18 residues. The CDR3 is CASSFGLAGVANTGELFF. The CDR3 DNA reads as TGTGCCAGCAGCTTTGGACTAGCGGGGGTTGCGAACACCGGGGAGCTGTTTTTT.

The chain recombines TRBV28 with TRBJ1-3, with a tentative D call TRBD1 (6 bases). The CDR3 length is 14 residues. V shed 4 bases and J shed 1 base, with 8 bases lying between them. CDR1 is MDHEN, CDR2 SYDVKM, per germline. CDR3 in DNA: TGTGCCAGCAGTTGGCAGGGGTCTGGAAACACCATATATTTT. Its translation is CASSWQGSGNTIYF.

The chain is built from TRBV9 and TRBJ2-3, with TRBD2 identical over 11 bases. There are 17 residues in the CDR3. The V gene's germline CDR1 is SGDLS and CDR2 YYNGEE. V was pared by 0 bases and J by 2 bases, with 5 bases of the junction left unmatched. CDR3 protein: CASSVEGTSGNTDTQYF. The CDR3 bases are TGTGCCAGCAGCGTAGAGGGGACTAGCGGAAACACAGATACGCAGTATTTT.

The chain employs TRBV5-8 and TRBJ1-3; D might be TRBD1 (5 bases). The CDR3 is 15 amino acids. From germline, CDR1 is SGHTS and CDR2 YDEGEE. The ends were cut back, 2 bases at V and 6 bases at J, with 15 bases in the middle. The CDR3 spells CASSFSGQIVNTIYF. CDR3 nucleotides: TGTGCCAGCAGCTTTTCAGGGCAGATTGTAAACACCATATATTTT.

This chain joins TRBV6-1 and TRBJ2-2, with D unclear. Trimming shortened V by 10 bases and J by 2 bases, and 11 bases separated the two germline ends. Germline V CDR1 and CDR2: MNHNS, SASEGT. CDR3 length equals 13 residues. The DNA for the CDR3 is TGTGCCACCTCGGACCTAAACACCGGGGAGCTGTTTTTT. Protein sequence: CATSDLNTGELFF.

The chain employs TRBV7-8 and TRBJ2-7; D might be TRBD1 (5 bases). The CDR3 extends over 14 amino acids. Germline values: CDR1 SGHVS, CDR2 FQNEAQ. V was shortened by 5 bases and J by 7 bases, with 18 bases between the two germline ends. The CDR3 sequence is CASSPRDSASEQYF. The CDR3 coding sequence is TGTGCCAGCAGCCCGCGAGACAGCGCCTCTGAGCAGTACTTC.

The chain's CDR3 is CASSRTSGTYNEQFF. DNA of the CDR3: TGCGCCAGCAGCCGGACTAGCGGGACCTACAATGAGCAGTTCTTC. V and J are TRBV5-1 and TRBJ2-1; 12 nucleotides align to TRBD2. Trimming cost V 4 bases and J 2 bases; bases outside gene matches: 1. The CDR3 extends over 15 amino acids. Per germline, CDR1 SGHRS and CDR2 YFSETQ.

The chain is built from TRBV11-2 and TRBJ2-2; D remains unclear. With 4 bases removed from V and 1 base from J, the gap between germline ends came to 4 bases. Germline CDR1 and CDR2: SGHAT and FQNNGV. This CDR3 has 13 amino acids. CDR3 coding DNA: TGTGCCAGCAGCTCCTTGAACACCGGGGAGCTGTTTTTT. Amino acid sequence: CASSSLNTGELFF.

This clone counts as medium-sized. The chain employs TRBV18 and TRBJ2-2, with D maybe TRBD2 (5 bases). Trimming left V 4 bases short and J 3 bases short, with 24 bases between. CDR1 KGHSH and CDR2 LQKENI come from the germline V gene. This CDR3 has 19 residues. CDR3 sequence (DNA): TGTGCCAGCTCACAAAATCTAGTGAGTGTTCGGGATGACACCGGGGAGCTGTTTTTT. This translates into CASSQNLVSVRDDTGELFF.

This clone appeared a single time. The rearrangement uses TRBV27 and TRBJ2-2; no clear D gene. Germline CDR1 and CDR2: MNHEY and SMNVEV (reference sequence). The ends were cut back, 4 bases at V and 2 bases at J, with 14 bases in the middle. The CDR3 is 16 residues long. CDR3 residues: CASSSHATFNTGELFF. The CDR3 DNA is TGTGCCAGCAGTTCTCACGCGACTTTTAACACCGGGGAGCTGTTTTTT.

The CDR3 here is CASSSRDRVHNEQFF. In DNA form, the CDR3 reads TGTGCCAGCAGCTCCCGGGACAGGGTTCATAATGAGCAGTTCTTC. The chain has TRBV11-3 and TRBJ2-1; 9 nucleotides line up with TRBD1. The CDR3 has 15 residues. The V gene's germline CDR1 is SGHNT and CDR2 YENEEA. The junction had 8 bases not matched to a gene; V was cut back by 4 bases and J by 7 bases.

The chain joins TRBV6-1 to TRBJ1-1; possible D gene TRBD1, 5 bases. The germline V gene encodes CDR1 MNHNS and CDR2 SASEGT. The CDR3 length is 13 residues. Trimming cost V 0 bases and J 3 bases, with 5 bases left between them. CDR3 nucleotides: TGTGCCAGCAGTGAAGCGGGACACACTGAAGCTTTCTTT. Amino acids: CASSEAGHTEAFF.

This clone occurred once. The V and J genes are TRBV14 and TRBJ2-3, with no clear D. Per the germline V gene, CDR1 is SGHDN and CDR2 is FVKESK. This CDR3 contains 15 residues. V dropped 1 base and J dropped 2 bases, with 10 bases sitting between them. CDR3 nucleotides: TGTGCCAGCAGCCAAGGGCAGAGCTCCACAGATACGCAGTATTTT. Its protein is CASSQGQSSTDTQYF. Filled out from reference TRBV14 and TRBJ2-3, the complete variable domain reads EAGVTQFPSHSVIEKGQTVTLRCDPISGHDNLYWYRRVMGKEIKFLLHFVKESKQDESGMPNNRFLAERTGGTYSTLKVQPAELEDSGVYFCASSQGQSSTDTQYFGPGTRLTVL.